These T cell receptor delta chains were read from a single sample in a study of gamma-delta T cells after stem cell transplantation. TCRdb fed the RT-PCR reads to CATT. Altogether more than 10,000 delta-chain clones are present, over 1% being singletons, with the ten largest covering 10%. Sequencing was performed on gamma-delta T cells. The source of these receptors is a human donor. It is not recorded whose cells these are; they may come from a transplant donor. CDR3s include the opening cysteine and the closing phenylalanine or tryptophan. Each record gives: D gene, V gene, J gene, clone size, CDR3 DNA, CDR3 protein. D genes are given only for firm matches. The size field is filled for only some rows; it gives once, few, many or a size class.

TRDD3	TRDV2	TRDJ3	many	TGTGCCTGTGACTCCGCCGCCCTGGGGGAGAAAAGCTCCTGGGACACCCGACAGATGTTTTTC	CACDSAALGEKSSWDTRQMFF
TRDD3	TRDV2	TRDJ1	few	TGCGCCTGTGAGGGCTTACTGGGGGATACGCGAACCGATAAACTCATCTTT	CACEGLLGDTRTDKLIF
NA	TRDV2	TRDJ1	few	TGTGCCTGTGACACCGTAGGGTCATTTTCTGGGACCGATAAACTCATCTTT	CACDTVGSFSGTDKLIF
TRDD3	TRDV2	TRDJ1	NA	TGTGCCTGTGACCCAGTACTGGGGGATACCTACACCGATAAACTCATCTTT	CACDPVLGDTYTDKLIF
TRDD3	TRDV2	TRDJ1	NA	TGTGCCTGTGACACCGTTAAGGGGGATACGCAGTCTTTTAGCAGTTCCGATAAACTCATCTTT	CACDTVKGDTQSFSSSDKLIF
TRDD3	TRDV2	TRDJ3	medium-sized	TGTGCCTGTGACATTACTGGGGGCCTCTCCTGGGACACCCGACAGATGTTTTTC	CACDITGGLSWDTRQMFF
NA	TRDV2	TRDJ1	many	TGTGCCTGTGACCCCTTGCTGGGACAACTGTACACCGATAAACTCATCTTT	CACDPLLGQLYTDKLIF
TRDD3	TRDV2	TRDJ3	few	TGTGCCTGTGACACCGAGGGGGACTGGGGGTCTCGAGACTGGGACACCCGACAGATGTTTTTC	CACDTEGDWGSRDWDTRQMFF
TRDD3	TRDV2	TRDJ1	medium-sized	TGTGCCTGTGACACATTACTGGGGGATACAACCGATAAACTCATCTTT	CACDTLLGDTTDKLIF
TRDD3	TRDV2	TRDJ1	many	TGTGCCTGTGACACCGTCATGACTGGGGGAGAGTACACCGATAAACTCATCTTT	CACDTVMTGGEYTDKLIF
NA	TRDV2	TRDJ1	many	TGTGCCTGTGACACTCTCTCTAAACCCCTGCTGGGACCGATGACCGATAAACTCATCTTT	CACDTLSKPLLGPMTDKLIF
NA	TRDV2	TRDJ3	medium-sized	TGTGCCTGTGACACCGATTTGGACCGATACGCGCCTCGGGGCTCCTGGGACACCCGACAGATGTTTTTC	CACDTDLDRYAPRGSWDTRQMFF
NA	TRDV2	TRDJ1	many	TGTGCCTGTGACAAAGTAAGTGGGCACACTTCTCTTGTGGAGGAACTCATCTTT	CACDKVSGHTSLVEELIF
TRDD3	TRDV2	TRDJ1	few	TGTGCCTGTGGCAAACTGGGGGATACCGATAAACTCATCTTT	CACGKLGDTDKLIF
TRDD3	TRDV2	TRDJ1	many	TGTGCCTGTGACACCTTAACCTCTGGGGGACCCTACACCGATAAACTCATCTTT	CACDTLTSGGPYTDKLIF
NA	TRDV2	TRDJ1	many	TGTGCCTGTGACACCGTGGGGAGTCCCTCGCCTCTAGGGAAACTCATCTTT	CACDTVGSPSPLGKLIF
NA	TRDV2	TRDJ1	NA	TGTGCCTGTGACCCCATTGTGGGGGGCCGAGGCACCGATAAACTCATCTTT	CACDPIVGGRGTDKLIF
TRDD3	TRDV2	TRDJ1	medium-sized	TGTGCCTGTGACCCCCTTCTGGGGATACAGGGTAAACTCATCTTT	CACDPLLGIQGKLIF
TRDD3	TRDV2	TRDJ1	medium-sized	TGTGCCTGTGAGAAACTGGGGGTCCCGTACACCGATAAACTCATCTTT	CACEKLGVPYTDKLIF
TRDD3	TRDV2	TRDJ1	NA	TGTGCCTGTGACACCGTTTCTGGGGGATCCCGCGATAAACTCATCTTT	CACDTVSGGSRDKLIF
TRDD3	TRDV2	TRDJ1	NA	TGTGCCTGTGACGGGTTAACTGGGGGATACTCGTACACCGATAAACTCATCTTT	CACDGLTGGYSYTDKLIF
TRDD3	TRDV2	TRDJ1	NA	TGTGCCTCCCAAAGCCTGATTACTGGGGGATACGCAATCACCGATAAACTCATCTTT	CASQSLITGGYAITDKLIF
TRDD3	TRDV2	TRDJ1	NA	TGTGCCTGTGACACCGTGAATGGGGGAGAGCCCAAACTCATCTTT	CACDTVNGGEPKLIF
TRDD3	TRDV2	TRDJ1	medium-sized	TGTGCCTGTGACACTCTTACTGGGGCATGGGATAAACTCATCTTT	CACDTLTGAWDKLIF
NA	TRDV2	TRDJ1	medium-sized	TGTGCCTGTGACCCTTTAGTGAAACCTTCACTGCGGGGGCTCATCTTT	CACDPLVKPSLRGLIF
TRDD3	TRDV2	TRDJ1	many	TGTGCCTGTGACACCCTCTTAGGAGTGGGGGATCCTTACACCGATAAACTCATCTTT	CACDTLLGVGDPYTDKLIF
TRDD3	TRDV2	TRDJ1	NA	TGTGCCTGTGCCGGACTGGGGGATACGTTGGATAAACTCATCTTT	CACAGLGDTLDKLIF
TRDD3	TRDV2	TRDJ1	medium-sized	TGTGCCTGTGACAGCCCATGGCGGGATACGAGAGAGGGCACCGATAAACTCATCTTT	CACDSPWRDTREGTDKLIF
NA	TRDV2	TRDJ1	medium-sized	TGTGCCTGTGACACCGTCAAACGCCGGTATGATAAACTCATCTTT	CACDTVKRRYDKLIF
NA	TRDV2	TRDJ3	NA	TGTGCCTGTGACACGGGGACTCACTCCTGGGACACCCGACAGATGTTTTTC	CACDTGTHSWDTRQMFF
TRDD3	TRDV2	TRDJ1	few	TGTGCCTGCGACGCCGTACTGGGGGATAATCCCCCCACCGATAAACTCATCTTT	CACDAVLGDNPPTDKLIF
NA	TRDV2	TRDJ1	many	TGTGCCTGTGACACCGTGGGAGCCCCTTTATACACCGCCGATAAACTCATCTTT	CACDTVGAPLYTADKLIF
TRDD3	TRDV2	TRDJ1	NA	TGTGCCTGTGACACACTGGGGGAAACCGATAAACACATCTTT	CACDTLGETDKHIF
TRDD3	TRDV2	TRDJ1	few	TGTGCCTGTGTCGGACTGGGGAATGAGTACAACGATAAACTCATCTTT	CACVGLGNEYNDKLIF
TRDD3	TRDV2	TRDJ1	many	TGTGCCTGTGACACTCCTTGGACTGGGGGATACTCCAGTCCCTCCGATAAACTCATCTTT	CACDTPWTGGYSSPSDKLIF
TRDD3	TRDV2	TRDJ1	many	TGTGCCTGTGACACCATACTTCGGACTGGGGGAAAGGGGACCGATAAACTCATCTTT	CACDTILRTGGKGTDKLIF
TRDD3	TRDV2	TRDJ1	few	TGTGCCTGTGACATGCTGGGGGATTCGGCCGATAAACTCATCTTT	CACDMLGDSADKLIF
TRDD3	TRDV2	TRDJ3	NA	TGTGCCTGTGACACCCTGGGGGATACTGACTGGGACACCCGACAGATGTTTTTC	CACDTLGDTDWDTRQMFF
TRDD3	TRDV2	TRDJ1	NA	TGTGCCTGTGACAGACTGGGGGATCGAGGGACCGATAAACTCATCTTT	CACDRLGDRGTDKLIF
NA	TRDV2	TRDJ1	medium-sized	TGTGCCTGTGACACCGTCGCTCGGACTTACACAGCTAACCAGTACACCGATAAACTCATCTTT	CACDTVARTYTANQYTDKLIF
NA	TRDV2	TRDJ1	medium-sized	TGTGCCTGTGACCAGGTTAACGGCCCCGAAGGGGATGGGGTTGATAAACTCATCTTT	CACDQVNGPEGDGVDKLIF
NA	TRDV2	TRDJ1	many	TGTGCCTGTGACACCCTCACTGGCTTTAGTACCGATAAACTCATCTTT	CACDTLTGFSTDKLIF
TRDD3	TRDV2	TRDJ3	few	TGTGCCTGTGACCCCATACTGGGGGATACTAACTCCTGGGATACCCGACAGATGTTTTTC	CACDPILGDTNSWDTRQMFF
TRDD3	TRDV2	TRDJ1	NA	TGTGCCTGTGACACCCTACTGGGGGATACAAAGACATACCACACCGATAAACTCATCTTT	CACDTLLGDTKTYHTDKLIF
TRDD3	TRDV2	TRDJ3	NA	TGTGCCTGTGACGGGCTTTCTGGGGGAAGCTCCTGGGACACCCGACAGATGTTTTTC	CACDGLSGGSSWDTRQMFF
TRDD3	TRDV2	TRDJ1	NA	TGTGCCTGTGACCCTACTGGGGGATCAAGCCCGACTTACACCGATAAACTCATCTTT	CACDPTGGSSPTYTDKLIF
TRDD3	TRDV2	TRDJ1	NA	TGTGCCTGTGACACCGTCTGGGGGATCCAGAGGGTCACCGATAAACTCATCTTT	CACDTVWGIQRVTDKLIF
TRDD3	TRDV2	TRDJ1	many	TGTGCCTGTGACACTGTGGAACTGGGGGATACCCAGTACACCGATAAACTCATCTTT	CACDTVELGDTQYTDKLIF
TRDD3	TRDV2	TRDJ1	many	TGTGCCTGTGACCCAGCAGGTGGGGGATTCGGTGTAACCGATAAACTCATCTTT	CACDPAGGGFGVTDKLIF
TRDD3	TRDV2	TRDJ1	NA	TGTGCCTGTGACACCCTGGTTTGGGGCGTACTGGGGGATAGGTCCGATAAACTCATCTTT	CACDTLVWGVLGDRSDKLIF
NA	TRDV2	TRDJ1	NA	TGTGCCTGTGACACCCTTGGGGTACACCATGGTCAAACCGATAAACTCATCTTT	CACDTLGVHHGQTDKLIF